Shown below are 30 T cell receptor beta chains from a single sample sequenced in a study of shared clonotypes between healthy human individuals. Clones were sequenced by immunoSEQ multiplex PCR, and TCRdb holds only the in-frame ones, with some missing. The table shows around 980,000 clones, with around 82% occurring only once. The specimen was memory CD4+ T cells from PBMCs. The subset was: CD45RA-negative fraction. The receptor set was obtained from a man between 18 and 35 years old in good health. Some clones in this sample may be carry-over from other donors' samples.

The chain couples TRBV6-6 to TRBJ2-1; tentatively, D is TRBD2 (6 bases). Trimming took off 6 bases at V and 0 bases at J, with 15 bases between the two ends. The CDR3 is 16 amino acids. The germline V gene encodes CDR1 MNHNY and CDR2 SVGAGI (reference sequence). The CDR3 region has the DNA TGTGCCAGCAGATTGAGCGGGTCGGTCTCCTACAATGAGCAGTTCTTC. Translating gives CASRLSGSVSYNEQFF.

This chain links TRBV27 with TRBJ2-7, with D perhaps matching TRBD2 (5 bases). Germline-derived CDR1 and CDR2 are MNHEY and SMNVEV (reference sequence). Between the trimmed V and J ends, which lost 6 bases and 1 base, there was a span of 28 bases. This CDR3 is 19 amino acids long. This CDR3 reads CASSLAPSRVPMESYEQYF. The CDR3 DNA is TGTGCCAGCAGCCTTGCCCCTAGCCGCGTACCTATGGAATCCTACGAGCAGTACTTC.

The chain is built from TRBV5-8 and TRBJ2-6; unclear D gene. Between the trimmed V and J ends, which lost 0 bases and 0 bases, there was a span of 4 bases. The germline gives CDR1 SGHTS, CDR2 YDEGEE. The CDR3 has 15 residues. CDR3 sequence: CASSLANSGANVLTF. The DNA of the CDR3 is TGTGCCAGCAGCTTGGCAAACTCTGGGGCCAACGTCCTGACTTTC.

In this sample, this clone turned up once. The chain joins TRBV18 to TRBJ1-5; TRBD1 aligns across 8 bases. CDR1 and CDR2 from the germline V gene are KGHSH and LQKENI. The CDR3 spans 15 residues. Losses at the gene ends were 3 bases for V and 6 bases for J; bases not matched to a gene: 7. The CDR3 region is CASSPGQGIGQPQHF. CDR3 in DNA: TGTGCCAGCTCACCCGGACAGGGAATAGGTCAGCCCCAGCATTTT.

This chain links TRBV11-2 with TRBJ2-7; 9 positions agree with TRBD2. Germline CDR1 is SGHAT and CDR2 is FQNNGV. The CDR3 has 16 residues. Trimming removed 2 bases from V and 3 bases from J; junction bases left unmatched: 8. The CDR3 sequence: CASSLMAGGKFYEQYF. DNA for the CDR3: TGTGCCAGCAGCTTAATGGCGGGAGGGAAATTCTACGAGCAGTACTTC.

The chain carries TRBV6-6 and TRBJ1-2; 7 bases line up with TRBD1. The J segment lost 4 bases and the V segment lost 2 bases, leaving 4 bases of the junction unmatched. This CDR3 is 14 amino acids long. Germline CDR1 reads MNHNY; CDR2 reads SVGAGI (reference sequence). The CDR3 sequence: CASSYPGQFYGYTF. The CDR3 bases are TGTGCCAGCAGTTACCCGGGACAGTTCTATGGCTACACCTTC.

J is TRBJ1-2 and V is TRBV28; weak D call: TRBD1 (5 bases). The CDR3 loop spans 13 amino acids. V was trimmed by 10 bases and J by 0 bases, leaving 12 bases between them. Looked up from germline, CDR1 is MDHEN and CDR2 is SYDVKM. CDR3 bases: TGTGCCACCGGACACTTTTCTAACTATGGCTACACCTTC. It specifies CATGHFSNYGYTF.

This clone was counted ten times or more. The rearrangement links TRBV5-6 to TRBJ1-4; 8 positions agree with TRBD1. Looked up from germline, CDR1 is SGHDT and CDR2 is YYEEEE. The CDR3 totals 15 residues. J gave up 0 bases and V 3 bases, and 1 base lay outside the gene matches. The CDR3 here is CASSSQGATNEKLFF. CDR3 in DNA: TGTGCCAGCAGCTCACAGGGGGCAACTAATGAAAAACTGTTTTTT.

Points on this clone: This may come from a read error, since a much larger clone is one base off. The same CDR3 also results from other DNA sequences found in this sample. This chain links TRBV29-1 with TRBJ2-5; 14 nucleotides line up with TRBD2. The CDR3 spans 15 residues. After removal of 4 bases from V and 5 bases from J, the junction contained 6 bases not matched to a gene. Germline V CDR1 and CDR2: SQVTM, ANQGSEA. CDR3 residues: CSVARLAGGEETQYF. As DNA, the CDR3 is TGCAGCGTTGCGAGACTAGCGGGGGGGGAGGAGACCCAGTACTTC.

The count of this clone is one. The J gene is TRBJ2-5, the V gene TRBV7-8, with a weak D call TRBD1 (5 bases). CDR1 and CDR2 (germline): SGHVS, FQNEAQ. V was trimmed by 6 bases and J by 3 bases, leaving 11 bases between them. The CDR3 totals 13 residues. The CDR3 nucleotides are TGTGCCAGCAGTCGTGACAGCAAAGAGACCCAGTACTTC. This sequence encodes CASSRDSKETQYF.

About this clone: A much larger clone differs from this one at a single base, so this may be a read error. The chain recombines TRBV14 with TRBJ2-7, with 8 bases lining up with TRBD1. This CDR3 spans 12 amino acids. CDR1 and CDR2 from the germline V gene are SGHDN and FVKESK. V was pared by 4 bases and J by 4 bases, with 0 bases of the junction left unmatched. CDR3 amino acids: CASSRQGYEQYF. In DNA, the CDR3 is TGTGCCAGCAGCCGACAGGGGTACGAGCAGTACTTC.

Regarding this clone: A far larger clone is a single base away, which makes a read error likely. The chain combines TRBV7-9 with TRBJ1-4; TRBD1 aligns across 7 bases. The germline V gene encodes CDR1 SEHNR and CDR2 FQNEAQ (reference sequence). This CDR3 region has 13 residues. The chain's CDR3 is CASSLADREKLLF. In DNA, the CDR3 is TGTGCCAGCAGCTTAGCCGACAGGGAAAAACTGCTTTTT.

The V gene is TRBV29-1, the J gene TRBJ1-4; 7 bases are a match to TRBD1. Germline CDR1 is SQVTM and CDR2 is ANQGSEA. Germline trimming cut 8 bases from V and 8 bases from J; bases unmatched to any gene: 11. This CDR3 is 13 amino acids long. This CDR3 reads CSTRAAGGEKLFF. DNA for the CDR3: TGCAGCACCCGAGCGGCAGGGGGAGAAAAACTGTTTTTT.

The chain combines TRBV7-2 with TRBJ1-2; D might be TRBD1 (6 bases). Trimming took 1 base from V and 4 from J, leaving 10 bases between them. The germline CDR1 and CDR2 sequences are SGHTA and FQGNSA. The length of the CDR3 is 14 residues. The CDR3 DNA reads TGTGCCAGCAGCTTAGGGGTAGGGGGCTATGGCTACACCTTC. It is translated as CASSLGVGGYGYTF. Variable domain in full (rest from reference TRBV7-2 and TRBJ1-2): GAGVSQSPSNKVTEKGKDVELRCDPISGHTALYWYRQSLGQGLEFLIYFQGNSAPDKSGLPSDRFSAERTGGSVSTLTIQRTQQEDSAVYLCASSLGVGGYGYTFGSGTRLTVV.

The chain couples TRBV6-5 to TRBJ2-5; possibly TRBD1 for D (6 bases). This CDR3 contains 14 residues. Germline lookup yields CDR1 MNHEY and CDR2 SVGAGI. Trimming shortened V by 7 bases and J by 1 base, and 13 bases separated the two germline ends. CDR3 loop: CASNRRQVQETQYF. CDR3 bases: TGTGCCAGCAACCGACGACAGGTCCAAGAGACCCAGTACTTC.

The rearrangement uses TRBV5-8 and TRBJ2-7; TRBD2 matches 12 bases. With V trimmed by 6 bases and J by 2 bases, 9 bases remained unmatched. Germline CDR1 and CDR2: SGHTS and YDEGEE. The CDR3 has 16 amino acids. This CDR3 is CASNPVRTSGTYEQYF. CDR3 nucleotide sequence: TGTGCCAGCAACCCCGTGAGGACTAGCGGGACCTACGAGCAGTACTTC.

This clone was detected a few times. The chain combines TRBV2 with TRBJ1-1; 8 positions agree with TRBD1. V dropped 8 bases and J dropped 1; count of bases not matched to a gene: 6. The CDR3 length is 14 residues. Germline V gene data show CDR1 as SNHLY and CDR2 as FYNNEI. In nucleotides, the CDR3 is TGTGCCAGCCTTAAGGACAGGGCGAACACTGAAGCTTTCTTT. Encoded protein: CASLKDRANTEAFF.

The rearrangement uses TRBV7-3 and TRBJ2-5; tentative D call: TRBD1 (5 bases). Germline values: CDR1 SGHTA, CDR2 FQGTGA. The CDR3 covers 13 residues. The V and J ends lost 5 bases and 1 base respectively, with 8 bases between them. CDR3 bases: TGTGCCAGCAGCGCCCAGGGCCAAGAGACCCAGTACTTC. It translates to CASSAQGQETQYF.

The chain recombines TRBV5-5 with TRBJ2-3, with a weak D call TRBD1 (6 bases). The germline V gene encodes CDR1 SGHKS and CDR2 YYEKEE (reference sequence). This CDR3 has 13 residues. With 4 bases removed from V and 3 bases from J, the gap between germline ends came to 9 bases. The CDR3: CASSDQGTDTQYF. The CDR3 nucleotides read TGTGCCAGCAGCGATCAGGGGACAGATACGCAGTATTTT.

This clone has a count of ten or more. The chain links TRBV6-1 to TRBJ1-5; D call uncertain. V lost 6 bases and J 0 bases, leaving 9 bases between the germline ends. CDR3 size: 14 residues. CDR1 and CDR2 from the germline V gene are MNHNS and SASEGT. The CDR3 nucleotides are TGTGCCAGCAGCGCTGAGAATAGCAATCAGCCCCAGCATTTT. As protein: CASSAENSNQPQHF.

The V and J genes are TRBV2 and TRBJ1-1; D remains unclear. The CDR3 consists of 16 residues. Between the trimmed V and J ends, which lost 6 bases and 6 bases, there was a span of 23 bases. Germline assignment: CDR1 SNHLY and CDR2 FYNNEI. The CDR3 is CASSEDFLDGSAEAFF. CDR3 nucleotides: TGTGCCAGCAGCGAGGATTTTTTGGACGGCAGCGCTGAAGCTTTCTTT.

In this sample, this clone turned up a few times. The V call is TRBV11-2, the J call TRBJ2-1; D remains unclear. This CDR3 has 15 residues. The V end lost 5 bases, the J end lost 6 bases, and 17 bases lay between the germline ends. Germline CDR1 reads SGHAT; CDR2 reads FQNNGV. The CDR3 DNA sequence: TGTGCCAGCAGCGCACCCTCCCGGCCCGGCAATGAGCAGTTCTTC. This codes for CASSAPSRPGNEQFF.

The chain uses TRBV2 and TRBJ2-7; D gene uncertain. The CDR3 is 17 residues long. Germline values: CDR1 SNHLY, CDR2 FYNNEI. Trimming pared 0 bases from V and 4 bases from J, leaving 19 bases between. CDR3 in DNA: TGTGCCAGCAGTGAAGCGGGCTACCTCGGGTCAGCATACGAGCAGTACTTC. Protein: CASSEAGYLGSAYEQYF.

J is TRBJ1-4 and V is TRBV18; 9 bases align to TRBD1. This CDR3 has 15 amino acids. Per the germline V gene, CDR1 is KGHSH and CDR2 is LQKENI. Trimming at V came to 0 bases and at J to 10 bases, leaving 6 bases not matched to a gene. This CDR3 is CASSPPGQGFVKLFF. The CDR3 DNA reads TGTGCCAGCTCACCACCGGGACAGGGATTCGTAAAACTGTTTTTT.

This clone has at least ten counts. The rearrangement uses TRBV4-1 and TRBJ2-7; D not certain. Germline loops: CDR1 MGHRA, CDR2 YSYEKL. V was cut by 0 bases and J by 0 bases, with 12 bases left in between. The CDR3 is 16 residues long. The CDR3 sequence: CASSQDPRDPSYEQYF. The DNA of the CDR3 is TGCGCCAGCAGCCAAGATCCAAGGGATCCCTCCTACGAGCAGTACTTC.

This chain uses TRBV30 with TRBJ2-7, with D perhaps TRBD2 (5 bases). Germline V gene data show CDR1 as GTSNPN and CDR2 as SVGIG (reference sequence). The V end lost 1 base, the J end lost 9 bases, and 19 bases lay between the germline ends. The CDR3 is made up of 14 amino acids. This chain's CDR3 is CAWSALDGGSGQYF. The CDR3 nucleotides are TGTGCCTGGAGTGCCCTGGATGGCGGCAGCGGGCAGTACTTC.

The CDR3 protein is CASSEVGAVWFF. CDR3 DNA sequence: TGTGCCAGCAGTGAAGTGGGGGCCGTTTGGTTCTTC. The chain links TRBV2 to TRBJ2-1, with a tentative D call TRBD1 (6 bases). V lost 1 base and J 15 bases, leaving 13 bases between the germline ends. Germline assignment: CDR1 SNHLY and CDR2 FYNNEI. This CDR3 spans 12 amino acids. The variable domain in full, completed from reference TRBV2 and TRBJ2-1, reads EPEVTQTPSHQVTQMGQEVILRCVPISNHLYFYWYRQILGQKVEFLVSFYNNEISEKSEIFDDQFSVERPDGSNFTLKIRSTKLEDSAMYFCASSEVGAVWFFGPGTRLTVL.

The chain has TRBV28 and TRBJ2-1; maybe TRBD2 (5 bases). The germline V and J ends were trimmed by 5 bases and 7 bases, with 18 bases remaining between them. The CDR3 sequence is 15 residues long. Germline V gene sequence: CDR1 MDHEN, CDR2 SYDVKM. CDR3 bases: TGTGCCAGCAGTCCCCCCGTTCGCGGGCGGAATGAGCAGTTCTTC. Translation: CASSPPVRGRNEQFF.

This clone turned up a few times. The DNA for the CDR3 is TGTGCCAGCAGCTTAGCGCCAGGGGGCAACGAGCAGTACTTC. Translation: CASSLAPGGNEQYF. The V and J genes are TRBV7-9 and TRBJ2-5, with TRBD1 identical over 8 bases. The DNA end lines up better with TRBJ2-7; the J call may be wrong. The CDR3 loop spans 14 amino acids. Germline loops: CDR1 SEHNR, CDR2 FQNEAQ (reference sequence).

The chain uses TRBV6-5 and TRBJ1-2; D is perhaps TRBD1 (6 bases). The CDR3 has 16 amino acids. V dropped 0 bases and J dropped 4 bases, with 15 bases sitting between them. Germline V gene lookup returns CDR1 MNHEY and CDR2 SVGAGI. Here the CDR3 reads CASSYSTGFVSYGYTF. In nucleotides, the CDR3 is TGTGCCAGCAGTTACTCGACAGGCTTTGTCAGCTATGGCTACACCTTC.